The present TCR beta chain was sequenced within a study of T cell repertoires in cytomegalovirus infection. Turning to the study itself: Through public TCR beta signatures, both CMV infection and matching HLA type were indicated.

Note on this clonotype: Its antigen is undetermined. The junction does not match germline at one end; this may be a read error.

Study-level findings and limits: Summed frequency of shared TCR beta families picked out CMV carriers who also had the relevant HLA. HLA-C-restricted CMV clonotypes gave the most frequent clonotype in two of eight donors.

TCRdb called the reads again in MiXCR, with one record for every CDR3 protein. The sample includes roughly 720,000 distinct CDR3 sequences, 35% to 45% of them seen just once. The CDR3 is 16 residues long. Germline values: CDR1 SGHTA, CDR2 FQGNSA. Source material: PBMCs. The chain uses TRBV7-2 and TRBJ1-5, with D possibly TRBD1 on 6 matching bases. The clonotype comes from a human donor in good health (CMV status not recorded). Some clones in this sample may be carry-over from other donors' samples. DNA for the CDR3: TGTGCCAGCAGCTTAGAGGGGGTTAGGGGGAATCAGCCCCAGCCTTTT. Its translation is CASSLEGVRGNQPQPF.